This entry is about one T cell receptor beta chain. This sample is part of a study of blood T cell repertoires in COVID-19. Study context: Donors in the United States, Italy and Spain gave samples during acute or convalescent COVID-19. T cells, B-cell-depleted T cells, or PBMCs provided the cDNA or gDNA that served as material.

Authors' processing steps: Amplification with reference gene primers provided the estimates of nucleated cell counts. Assay used: immunoSEQ multiplex PCR; TCRdb lists only in-frame clones, some missing. V and J calls and clone size are those listed in that table; D and trimming were worked out from the DNA. The sample shows some 180,000 clones, more than 80% of them seen only once. V lost 2 bases, J lost 4 bases, and 11 bases lay in between. Germline V gene data show CDR1 as MNHEY and CDR2 as SVGAGI. The CDR3 has 14 amino acids. The chain is built from TRBV6-5 and TRBJ1-1; weak D call: TRBD1 (6 bases). The receptor's source is a woman aged 55-70 years with acute or convalescent COVID-19. Specimen: peripheral blood. The CDR3, as DNA: TGTGCCAGCAGTTACGGGGGCAGGGGCACTGAAGCTTTCTTT. This sequence encodes CASSYGGRGTEAFF.